A selection of T cell receptor beta chains follows, all from one sample in a study of human T cells and chemical hapten exposure. TCRdb re-analysed the 5' RACE reads in MiXCR, keeping a single row per CDR3 protein. The sample holds over 70,000 distinct CDR3 sequences, around 15% seen once. All receptors derive from a female donor in good health. CDR3s include the opening cysteine and the closing phenylalanine or tryptophan. The D gene is left open where the match is weak. Clone size appears in some rows only: once, few, many, or a class for an expanded clone.

few	TRBJ2-2	.	12	TRBV7-2	CASRVNAGELFF	TGTGCCAGCAGAGTAAACGCCGGGGAGCTGTTTTTT
few	TRBJ2-3	.	15	TRBV5-6	CASSFVTGKADTQYF	TGTGCCAGCAGCTTTGTCACAGGGAAGGCAGATACGCAGTATTTT
few	TRBJ1-1	.	16	TRBV5-1	CASSLGAQKTNTEAFF	TGCGCCAGCAGCTTGGGGGCACAGAAAACGAACACTGAAGCTTTCTTT
.	TRBJ1-5	.	13	TRBV4-1	CASSQDINQPQHF	TGCGCCAGCAGCCAGGACATCAATCAGCCCCAGCATTTT
.	TRBJ1-5	.	15	TRBV7-2	CASSLDPGRDQPQHF	TGTGCCAGCAGCTTAGATCCAGGGAGGGATCAGCCCCAGCATTTT
few	TRBJ1-1	.	13	TRBV28	CASSSQARGSAFF	TGTGCCAGCAGTTCACAGGCCCGGGGGAGCGCTTTCTTT
.	TRBJ2-3	TRBD2	16	TRBV13	CASSQWTSGGPDTQYF	TGTGCCAGCAGCCAGTGGACTAGCGGGGGCCCAGATACGCAGTATTTT
.	TRBJ2-3	TRBD2	16	TRBV11-2	CASSLVAGKRTDTQYF	TGTGCCAGCAGCTTAGTAGCGGGGAAGCGCACAGATACGCAGTATTTT
few	TRBJ2-7	.	12	TRBV6-6	CASSAGQVSEYF	TGTGCCAGCAGCGCCGGGCAGGTCTCGGAGTACTTC
.	TRBJ2-1	.	14	TRBV30	CAWTRGLPYNEQFF	TGTGCCTGGACCCGAGGGCTACCGTACAATGAGCAGTTCTTC
many	TRBJ1-1	.	13	TRBV27	CASSYGQNTEAFF	TGTGCCAGCAGTTACGGACAGAACACTGAAGCTTTCTTT
few	TRBJ1-5	.	15	TRBV10-3	CAISETFAGRQPQHF	TGTGCCATCAGTGAGACTTTCGCGGGGAGGCAGCCCCAGCATTTT
many	TRBJ2-7	TRBD1	14	TRBV30	CAWTPWTGPAEQYF	TGTGCCTGGACCCCTTGGACAGGGCCCGCCGAGCAGTACTTC
.	TRBJ2-2	TRBD1	13	TRBV29-1	CSVGQGAAGELFF	TGCAGCGTTGGACAGGGGGCCGCCGGGGAGCTGTTTTTT
.	TRBJ2-5	.	14	TRBV5-1	CASSLEPGRETQYF	TGCGCCAGCAGCTTGGAACCAGGGCGGGAGACCCAGTACTTC
few	TRBJ2-3	.	16	TRBV12-3/TRBV12-4	CASSDRLDEGQDTQYF	TGTGCCAGCAGTGACCGACTAGACGAAGGCCAAGATACGCAGTATTTT
few	TRBJ2-1	.	14	TRBV6-4	CASSVGVGGIEQFF	TGTGCCAGCAGTGTCGGCGTAGGGGGGATTGAGCAGTTCTTC
.	TRBJ2-5	TRBD1	13	TRBV20-1	CSAWDRGQETQYF	TGCAGTGCATGGGACAGGGGGCAAGAGACCCAGTACTTC
.	TRBJ2-5	.	13	TRBV13	CASSLARQETQYF	TGTGCCAGCAGTCTGGCCCGTCAAGAGACCCAGTACTTC
.	TRBJ2-1	.	16	TRBV24-1	CATSDPLKGGPDEQFF	TGTGCCACCAGTGACCCGCTTAAGGGGGGGCCGGATGAGCAGTTCTTC
many	TRBJ1-5	.	15	TRBV21-1	CASTFLRVPNQPQHF	TGTGCCAGCACGTTTTTAAGGGTACCAAATCAGCCCCAGCATTTT
.	TRBJ2-5	TRBD2	15	TRBV5-1	CASSTTSGGPGTQYF	TGCGCCAGCAGCACGACTAGCGGGGGGCCAGGGACCCAGTACTTC
few	TRBJ2-6	TRBD2	20	TRBV3-1	CASSPQAWIAGFSGANVLTF	TGTGCCAGCAGCCCACAGGCATGGATAGCGGGGTTTTCTGGGGCCAACGTCCTGACTTTC
few	TRBJ2-6	.	19	TRBV28	CASKSPLTRKNSGANVLTF	TGTGCCAGCAAAAGTCCCCTTACCCGGAAAAACTCTGGGGCCAACGTCCTGACTTTC
medium-sized	TRBJ1-4	.	16	TRBV12-3/TRBV12-4	CASSLVSGGVGEKLFF	TGTGCCAGCAGTTTAGTCAGCGGAGGAGTGGGCGAAAAACTGTTTTTT
few	TRBJ2-5	TRBD2	14	TRBV30	CAWSQKDGGETQYF	TGTGCCTGGAGCCAGAAGGACGGGGGGGAGACCCAGTACTTC
.	TRBJ2-1	.	12	TRBV29-1	CGARTNYNEQFF	TGCGGCGCTAGGACAAATTACAATGAGCAGTTCTTC
.	TRBJ1-1	.	14	TRBV6-4	CASSLRYQATEAFF	TGTGCCAGCAGTCTCAGGTATCAGGCCACTGAAGCTTTCTTT
many	TRBJ2-7	.	12	TRBV6-2/TRBV6-3	CASSEIPGAQYF	TGTGCCAGCAGTGAGATTCCGGGAGCGCAGTACTTC
few	TRBJ1-1	TRBD1	16	TRBV5-1	CASSLVWDSLNTEAFF	TGCGCCAGCAGCTTGGTTTGGGACAGCTTGAACACTGAAGCTTTCTTT
.	TRBJ1-4	.	14	TRBV27	CASSSDIRGIKLFF	TGTGCCAGCAGCTCGGACATCCGAGGGATTAAACTGTTTTTT
few	TRBJ1-5	.	14	TRBV28	CASSYPQGVQPQHF	TGTGCCAGCAGTTACCCACAGGGAGTTCAGCCCCAGCATTTT
.	TRBJ1-3	TRBD1	16	TRBV5-1	CASSLGDSFSGNTIYF	TGCGCCAGCAGCTTGGGGGACAGCTTTTCGGGAAACACCATATATTTT
few	TRBJ2-3	.	15	TRBV5-5	CASNPPGTDTDTQYF	TGTGCCAGCAACCCACCAGGGACGGACACAGATACGCAGTATTTT
few	TRBJ1-4	.	14	TRBV6-5	CASSAPERNEKLFF	TGTGCCAGCAGTGCCCCTGAGAGAAATGAAAAACTGTTTTTT
few	TRBJ1-2	TRBD1	16	TRBV19	CASSIDVGQGWHGYTF	TGTGCCAGTAGTATAGATGTCGGACAGGGGTGGCATGGCTACACCTTC
few	TRBJ2-1	.	16	TRBV3-1	CASSQVGRGGTSEQFF	TGTGCCAGCAGCCAAGTGGGCAGGGGGGGGACGAGTGAGCAGTTCTTC
.	TRBJ2-4	.	13	TRBV4-1	CASSQGGPGIQYF	TGCGCCAGCAGCCAAGGGGGGCCCGGCATTCAGTACTTC
.	TRBJ2-5	.	11	TRBV29-1	CSVNNRETKYF	TGCAGCGTGAACAACAGAGAGACCAAGTACTTC
.	TRBJ1-5	.	16	TRBV20-1	CSASGGPTRQSLAQHF	TGCAGTGCTAGTGGGGGACCAACGCGTCAATCATTGGCCCAGCATTTT
.	TRBJ1-5	TRBD1	14	TRBV6-6	CASSRQGVGQPQHF	TGTGCCAGCAGCCGACAGGGGGTTGGTCAGCCCCAGCATTTT
.	TRBJ2-3	.	15	TRBV5-4	CASSPLGRRADTQYF	TGTGCCAGCAGCCCACTGGGGCGACGGGCAGATACGCAGTATTTT
once	TRBJ2-1	TRBD2	18	TRBV5-1	CASSSGILAEISYNEQFF	TGCGCCAGCAGCTCGGGGATACTAGCGGAGATATCCTACAATGAGCAGTTCTTC
few	TRBJ1-1	.	17	TRBV3-1	CASSQGMWAPGPVEAFF	TGTGCCAGCAGCCAAGGTATGTGGGCCCCAGGGCCCGTTGAAGCTTTCTTT
few	TRBJ2-3	TRBD2	16	TRBV10-3	CAINHASGGSTDTQYF	TGTGCCATCAACCACGCTAGCGGGGGGAGCACAGATACGCAGTATTTT
many	TRBJ2-5	TRBD2	13	TRBV29-1	CSVTGLTQETQYF	TGCAGCGTAACGGGACTAACGCAAGAGACCCAGTACTTC
once	TRBJ2-5	TRBD2	17	TRBV10-3	CAISPGLAGVFQETQYF	TGTGCCATCAGCCCGGGACTAGCGGGGGTATTCCAGGAGACCCAGTACTTC
.	TRBJ1-1	.	11	TRBV3-1	CASSHGPNTNF	TGTGCCAGCAGCCACGGGCCAAATACAAACTTT
.	TRBJ1-2	TRBD1	16	TRBV5-6	CASSLGTGARSYGYTF	TGTGCCAGCAGCTTGGGGACAGGGGCGCGGAGCTATGGCTACACCTTC
.	TRBJ2-3	TRBD2	15	TRBV20-1	CSATWTSGSADTQYF	TGCAGTGCGACCTGGACTAGCGGGAGTGCAGATACGCAGTATTTT
few	TRBJ2-3	.	12	TRBV7-8	CASSSQSDTQYF	TGTGCCAGCAGTTCACAATCGGATACGCAGTATTTT
.	TRBJ2-3	TRBD1	15	TRBV7-9	CASSEGQAYTDTQYF	TGTGCCAGCAGCGAGGGACAGGCTTACACAGATACGCAGTATTTT
.	TRBJ2-6	TRBD1	17	TRBV5-1	CASSTGTGSLRANVLTF	TGCGCCAGCAGCACCGGGACAGGGTCTCTACGGGCCAACGTCCTGACTTTC
.	TRBJ1-2	.	14	TRBV7-2	CASSLVGGANGYTF	TGTGCCAGCAGCTTAGTCGGGGGCGCGAATGGCTACACCTTC
.	TRBJ1-1	.	15	TRBV30	CAWSVMGLENTEAFF	TGTGCCTGGAGTGTCATGGGGTTAGAGAACACTGAAGCTTTCTTT
.	TRBJ1-1	.	14	TRBV7-2	CASSLERGSTEAFF	TGTGCCAGCAGCTTAGAACGGGGGAGCACTGAAGCTTTCTTT
.	TRBJ1-5	.	13	TRBV3-1	CASSQVGKGSQHF	TGTGCCAGCAGCCAAGTGGGGAAGGGGTCGCAGCATTTT